This T cell receptor beta chain originates from a study of lymphopenia after photon versus proton radiotherapy. This CDR3 contains 16 residues. CDR1 MDHEN and CDR2 SYDVKM come from the germline V gene. Trimming shortened V by 3 bases and J by 2 bases, and 14 bases separated the two germline ends. This clone has only one observation. Produced via immunoSEQ multiplex PCR; TCRdb's table is partial and in-frame only. The table lists fewer than 20,000 clones, more than 85% of them singletons. This material consisted of peripheral blood, taken from a patient treated with photon-based radiotherapy. The receptor comes from a woman between 40 and 50 years old with cholangiocarcinoma. V and J are TRBV28 and TRBJ2-4; D is undetermined. The CDR3 DNA sequence: TGTGCCAGCAGTTTTTGGACCCAGGAAACCAAAAACATTCAGTACTTC. It specifies CASSFWTQETKNIQYF.